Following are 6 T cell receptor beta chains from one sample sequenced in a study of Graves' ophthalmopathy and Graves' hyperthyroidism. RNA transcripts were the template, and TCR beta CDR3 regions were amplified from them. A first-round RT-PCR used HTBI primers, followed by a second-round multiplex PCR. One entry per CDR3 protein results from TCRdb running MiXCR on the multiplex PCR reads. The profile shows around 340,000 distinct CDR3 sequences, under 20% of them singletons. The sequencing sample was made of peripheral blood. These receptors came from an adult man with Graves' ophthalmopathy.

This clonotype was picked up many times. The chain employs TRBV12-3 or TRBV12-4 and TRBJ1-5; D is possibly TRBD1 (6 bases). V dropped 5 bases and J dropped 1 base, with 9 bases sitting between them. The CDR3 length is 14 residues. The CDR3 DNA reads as TGTGCCAGCAGTCCAACAGGGAGCAATCAGCCCCAGCATTTT. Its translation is CASSPTGSNQPQHF.

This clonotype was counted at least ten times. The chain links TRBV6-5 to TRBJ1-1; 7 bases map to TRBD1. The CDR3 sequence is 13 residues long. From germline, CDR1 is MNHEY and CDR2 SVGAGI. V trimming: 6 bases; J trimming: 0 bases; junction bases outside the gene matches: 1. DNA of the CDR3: TGTGCCAGCAGAACAGGGGTGAACACTGAAGCTTTCTTT. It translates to CASRTGVNTEAFF.

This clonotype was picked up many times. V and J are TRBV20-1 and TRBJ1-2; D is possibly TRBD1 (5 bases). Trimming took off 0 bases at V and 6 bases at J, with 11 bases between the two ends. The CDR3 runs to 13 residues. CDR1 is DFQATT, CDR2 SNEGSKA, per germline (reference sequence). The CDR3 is CSAREQGGDGYTF. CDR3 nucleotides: TGCAGTGCTAGAGAGCAGGGTGGCGATGGCTACACCTTC.

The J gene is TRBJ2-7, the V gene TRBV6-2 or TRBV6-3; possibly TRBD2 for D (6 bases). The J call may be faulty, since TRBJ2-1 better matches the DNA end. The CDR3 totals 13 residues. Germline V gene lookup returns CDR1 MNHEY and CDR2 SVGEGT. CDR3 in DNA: TGTGCCAGCAGCCTGGGACTTCGGAGTGAGCAGTTCTTC. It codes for CASSLGLRSEQFF.

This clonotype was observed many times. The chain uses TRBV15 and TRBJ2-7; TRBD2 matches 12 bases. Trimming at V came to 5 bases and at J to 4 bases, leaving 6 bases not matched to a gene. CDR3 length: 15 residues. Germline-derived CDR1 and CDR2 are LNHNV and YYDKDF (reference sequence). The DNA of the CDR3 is TGTGCCACCAGCTCCGGACTAGCGGGATTATACGAGCAGTACTTC. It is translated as CATSSGLAGLYEQYF.

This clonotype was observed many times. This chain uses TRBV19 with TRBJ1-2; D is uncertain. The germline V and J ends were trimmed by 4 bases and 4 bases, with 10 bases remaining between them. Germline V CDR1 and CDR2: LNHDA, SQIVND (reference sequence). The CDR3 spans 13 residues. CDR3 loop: CASSRQDTYGYTF. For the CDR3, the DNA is TGTGCCAGTAGTAGGCAGGATACCTATGGCTACACCTTC.